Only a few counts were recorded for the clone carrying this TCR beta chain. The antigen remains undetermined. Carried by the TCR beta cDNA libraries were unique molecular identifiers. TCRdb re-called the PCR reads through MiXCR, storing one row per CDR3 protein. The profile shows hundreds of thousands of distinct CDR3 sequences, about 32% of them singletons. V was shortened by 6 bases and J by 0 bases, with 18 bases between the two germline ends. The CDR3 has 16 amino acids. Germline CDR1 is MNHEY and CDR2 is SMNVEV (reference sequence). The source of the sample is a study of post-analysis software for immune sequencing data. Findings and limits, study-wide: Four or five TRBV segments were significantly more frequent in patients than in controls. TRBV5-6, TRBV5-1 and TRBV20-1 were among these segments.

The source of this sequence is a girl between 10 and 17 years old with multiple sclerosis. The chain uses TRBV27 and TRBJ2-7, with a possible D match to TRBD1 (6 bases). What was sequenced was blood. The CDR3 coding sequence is TGTGCCAGCAGAAAGACGGCCAGGGGCCCCTCCTACGAGCAGTACTTC. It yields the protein CASRKTARGPSYEQYF.